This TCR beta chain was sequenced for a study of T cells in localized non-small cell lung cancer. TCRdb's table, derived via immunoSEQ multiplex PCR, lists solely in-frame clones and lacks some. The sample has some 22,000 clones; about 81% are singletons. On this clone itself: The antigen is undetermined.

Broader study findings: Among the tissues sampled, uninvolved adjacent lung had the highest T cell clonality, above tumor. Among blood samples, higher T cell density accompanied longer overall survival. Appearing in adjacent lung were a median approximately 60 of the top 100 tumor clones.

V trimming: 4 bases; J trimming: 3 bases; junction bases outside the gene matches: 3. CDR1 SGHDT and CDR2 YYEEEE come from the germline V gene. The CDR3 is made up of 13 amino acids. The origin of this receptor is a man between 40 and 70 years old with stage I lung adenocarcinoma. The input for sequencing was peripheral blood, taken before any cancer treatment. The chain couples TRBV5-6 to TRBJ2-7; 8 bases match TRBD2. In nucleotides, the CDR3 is TGTGCCAGCAGCCCCCGGGGGGGCTACGAGCAGTACTTC. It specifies CASSPRGGYEQYF.